This TCR beta chain was identified during a study of blood T cell repertoires in COVID-19. Germline-derived CDR1 and CDR2 are SEHNR and FQNEAQ (reference sequence). Trimming stripped 5 bases from V and 8 bases from J, with 12 bases between. This CDR3 spans 13 amino acids. The data were produced by immunoSEQ multiplex PCR, yet TCRdb's version contains in-frame clones alone and is incomplete. The repertoire holds around 270,000 clones, with around nine tenths as singletons. Only a few counts were recorded for this clone. This chain links TRBV7-9 with TRBJ2-2, with no clear D. Source material: peripheral blood. The source of this sequence is a man aged 40-55 years who had recovered from COVID-19. The chain's CDR3 is CASSHPHVGELFF. In DNA, the CDR3 is TGTGCCAGCAGCCACCCACACGTTGGGGAGCTGTTTTTT.